Each of the 26 T cell receptor beta chains below was sequenced from the same sample in a study of T cells in Graves' hyperthyroidism and ophthalmopathy. Amplified regions were TCR beta CDR3 sequences from RNA transcripts. In the first-round RT-PCR of the TCR CDR3, the HTBI primer set was used. TCRdb processed the multiplex PCR reads anew with MiXCR; each CDR3 protein has one entry. The sample includes about 400,000 distinct CDR3 sequences, roughly an eighth of them seen just once. The sample comprised blood. These receptors were collected from a woman aged 18-35 years with Graves' hyperthyroidism.

This clonotype occurred many times. This rearrangement joins TRBV30 to TRBJ1-2; the D gene is possibly TRBD1 (6 bases). V was pared by 2 bases and J by 6 bases, with 10 bases between. The germline V gene encodes CDR1 GTSNPN and CDR2 SVGIG (reference sequence). This CDR3 has 12 residues. The CDR3 sequence: CAWSTGWDGYTF. The CDR3 DNA follows: TGTGCCTGGAGTACAGGGTGGGATGGCTACACCTTC. The full variable domain, in which reference TRBV30 and TRBJ1-2 provide the parts outside the CDR3, is SQTIHQWPATLVQPVGSPLSLECTVEGTSNPNLYWYRQAAGRGLQLLFYSVGIGQISSEVPQNLSASRPQDRQFILSSKKLLLSDSGFYLCAWSTGWDGYTFGSGTRLTVV.

In this sample, this clonotype turned up many times. The chain joins TRBV20-1 to TRBJ2-7; 8 bases align to TRBD1. Germline V CDR1 and CDR2: DFQATT, SNEGSKA (reference sequence). Trimming took 3 bases from V and 6 from J; bases not matched to a gene: 10. There are 14 residues in the CDR3. This CDR3 is CSASGGQGAGEQYF. CDR3 nucleotides: TGCAGTGCTAGTGGGGGCCAGGGGGCTGGCGAGCAGTACTTC.

The chain recombines TRBV15 with TRBJ2-1; TRBD2 agrees at 9 bases. V shed 11 bases and J 8 bases; nucleotides not matched to a gene: 10. The CDR3 runs 13 residues. From germline, CDR1 is LNHNV and CDR2 YYDKDF (reference sequence). CDR3: CASSGTARDEQFF. The DNA for the CDR3 is TGTGCCTCTAGCGGGACCGCCCGGGATGAGCAGTTCTTC.

The chain has TRBV5-6 and TRBJ1-3; D unclear. The V end was cut by 5 bases, the J end by 4 bases, with 16 bases between. The CDR3 spans 15 residues. Germline CDR1 SGHDT, CDR2 YYEEEE. CDR3 loop: CASRAAKEGGNTIYF. As DNA, the CDR3 is TGTGCCAGCAGGGCGGCGAAGGAAGGAGGAAACACCATATATTTT.

This clonotype was seen a handful of times. CDR3 in DNA: TGTGCCAGCAGTGATCATGGGGGGACTAGCGGTTATACGCAGTATTTT. Encoded protein: CASSDHGGTSGYTQYF. The chain recombines TRBV2 with TRBJ2-3; 11 bases match TRBD2. The CDR3 length is 16 residues. The germline CDR1 and CDR2 sequences are SNHLY and FYNNEI. Germline trimming cut 3 bases from V and 7 bases from J; bases unmatched to any gene: 9.

This clonotype was seen more than once but under ten times. This chain joins TRBV7-9 and TRBJ2-6; D is uncertain. Germline V gene data show CDR1 as SEHNR and CDR2 as FQNEAQ (reference sequence). CDR3 length equals 16 residues. V was trimmed by 0 bases and J by 1 base, leaving 7 bases between them. As DNA, the CDR3 is TGTGCCAGCAGCTTAGCGCTGGGGTCTGGGGCCAACGTCCTGACTTTC. Amino acids: CASSLALGSGANVLTF.

The chain joins TRBV29-1 to TRBJ2-1; D might be TRBD1 (5 bases). TRBJ2-7 explains the end of the DNA better; the J call may be wrong. The CDR3 is made up of 13 amino acids. Germline CDR1 SQVTM, CDR2 ANQGSEA. The CDR3 nucleotides are TGCAGCGTTGAAGGCAGGGCATACAATGAGCAGTACTTC. This translates into CSVEGRAYNEQYF.

This clonotype was detected ten times or more. The CDR3, as DNA: TGTGCCAGTTCGGCCGGAATCACAGATACGCAGTATTTT. Protein product: CASSAGITDTQYF. The V call is TRBV19, the J call TRBJ2-3, with D unclear. Trimming removed 8 bases at V and 2 bases at J, with 11 bases between. Germline V gene data show CDR1 as LNHDA and CDR2 as SQIVND (reference sequence). The CDR3 runs 13 residues.

To note about this clonotype: This may be a read error: a much more frequent sequence differs by one nucleotide. This chain joins TRBV5-1 and TRBJ2-1; no clear D. Trimming pared 0 bases from V and 8 bases from J, leaving 6 bases between. This CDR3 is 12 amino acids long. CDR1 is SGHRS and CDR2 is YFSETQ in the germline V gene. The CDR3 region is CASSLGWHEQFF. The CDR3 DNA sequence: TGCGCCAGCAGCTTGGGGTGGCATGAGCAGTTCTTC.

This clonotype showed up many times. This chain uses TRBV2 with TRBJ2-3; D is perhaps TRBD1 (6 bases). Trimming took 7 bases from V and 7 from J, leaving 9 bases between them. Germline V gene sequence: CDR1 SNHLY, CDR2 FYNNEI. CDR3 size: 11 residues. CDR3 bases: TGTGCCAGCACCGGACAGAATACGCAGTATTTT. This encodes CASTGQNTQYF.

This clonotype was observed many times. V usage is TRBV28 and J usage is TRBJ1-4, with a tentative D call TRBD1 (5 bases). CDR1 and CDR2 (germline): MDHEN, SYDVKM. Trimming removed 0 bases from V and 5 bases from J, with 13 bases in between. This CDR3 is 16 amino acids long. DNA for the CDR3: TGTGCCAGCAGTTTATGGGACATTAGGGAGAATGAAAAACTGTTTTTT. Translation: CASSLWDIRENEKLFF.

A few counts support this clonotype. This sequence joins TRBV29-1 and TRBJ2-1, with unresolved D. V lost 7 bases to trimming and J lost 5 bases, with 6 bases between them. The germline V gene encodes CDR1 SQVTM and CDR2 ANQGSEA. The CDR3 is 10 amino acids. The DNA of the CDR3 is TGCAGCGGGAAAGACAATGAGCAGTTCTTC. This sequence encodes CSGKDNEQFF.

The V and J genes are TRBV20-1 and TRBJ2-5, with D perhaps given as TRBD1 or TRBD2 (5 bases each). V lost 3 bases and J lost 5, with 10 bases in between. Germline V CDR1 and CDR2: DFQATT, SNEGSKA (reference sequence). The CDR3 spans 12 residues. This CDR3 reads CSASGGWETQYF. For the CDR3, the DNA is TGCAGTGCTAGTGGGGGTTGGGAGACCCAGTACTTC.

This rearrangement joins TRBV4-1 to TRBJ1-2, with a possible D match to TRBD1 (5 bases). This CDR3 has 13 amino acids. The V gene lost 4 bases and the J gene lost 7 bases, with 13 bases spanning the gap. Germline CDR1 MGHRA, CDR2 YSYEKL. The CDR3 here is CASSRERGLGYTF. The CDR3 DNA follows: TGCGCCAGCAGCCGCGAAAGGGGACTTGGCTACACCTTC.

This clonotype was counted many times. This chain uses TRBV30 with TRBJ2-3, with 10 bases identical to TRBD2. V lost 2 bases to trimming and J lost 3 bases; unmatched junction nucleotides: 5. Germline V lookup: CDR1 GTSNPN, CDR2 SVGIG (reference sequence). The CDR3 covers 15 residues. CDR3 sequence: CAWSISGRRTDTQYF. In DNA form, the CDR3 reads TGTGCCTGGAGTATTAGCGGGAGGAGGACAGATACGCAGTATTTT.

Remarks on this clonotype: One base away lies a much larger clone, so this may be a sequencing read error. V is TRBV6-1 and J is TRBJ1-5, with TRBD1 matching 9 bases. The germline CDR1 and CDR2 sequences are MNHNS and SASEGT. The CDR3 length is 17 residues. This CDR3 reads CASGEGDRADSNQPQHF. The DNA of the CDR3 is TGTGCCAGCGGTGAAGGGGACAGGGCTGATAGCAATCAGCCCCAGCATTTT.

This clonotype has a count of ten or more. The rearrangement joins TRBV12-3 or TRBV12-4 to TRBJ2-1; D may be TRBD2 (5 bases). This CDR3 region has 11 residues. V was shortened by 6 bases and J by 8 bases, with 8 bases between the two germline ends. Here the CDR3 reads CASSWRDEQFF. The CDR3 DNA reads TGTGCCAGCAGCTGGCGGGATGAGCAGTTCTTC.

V usage is TRBV12-3 or TRBV12-4 and J usage is TRBJ2-1, with 13 bases that match TRBD2. CDR3 size: 17 residues. J lost 12 bases, V lost 5 bases, and 16 bases had no gene match. The CDR3, as DNA: TGTGCCAGCAGTGCTCGCGAACTAGCGGGAGGGCCGGACAGGCAGTTCTTC. Its translation: CASSARELAGGPDRQFF.

This clonotype occurred a few times. This chain joins TRBV6-2 or TRBV6-3 and TRBJ1-1; no firm D call. CDR1 is MNHEY, CDR2 SVGEGT, per germline. Trimming took off 9 bases at V and 4 bases at J, with 15 bases between the two ends. The CDR3 runs 13 residues. The CDR3: CASYGGMSTEAFF. The CDR3 DNA is TGTGCCAGTTACGGAGGGATGAGCACTGAAGCTTTCTTT.

The V and J genes are TRBV27 and TRBJ2-2; 10 bases line up with TRBD1. Germline lookup yields CDR1 MNHEY and CDR2 SMNVEV (reference sequence). The CDR3 length is 15 residues. The junction had 6 bases not matched to a gene; V was cut back by 5 bases and J by 6 bases. The DNA of the CDR3 is TGTGCCAGCAGTCTCCGACAGGGGGCCCCCGGGGAGCTGTTTTTT. The encoded protein is CASSLRQGAPGELFF.

This clonotype appeared many times. This chain connects TRBV28 to TRBJ2-7; 9 bases match TRBD1. CDR3 length: 14 amino acids. In germline, CDR1 is MDHEN, CDR2 SYDVKM. J lost 3 bases, V lost 8 bases, and 8 bases had no gene match. As DNA, the CDR3 is TGTGCCAGCCTCGACCGGGACAGGGTCTACGAGCAGTACTTC. Amino acid sequence: CASLDRDRVYEQYF. Filled out from reference TRBV28 and TRBJ2-7, the complete variable domain reads DVKVTQSSRYLVKRTGEKVFLECVQDMDHENMFWYRQDPGLGLRLIYFSYDVKMKEKGDIPEGYSVSREKKERFSLILESASTNQTSMYLCASLDRDRVYEQYFGPGTRLTVT.

This clonotype was counted ten times or more. The rearrangement uses TRBV30 and TRBJ2-3, with TRBD2 matching 7 bases. The CDR3 contains 10 residues. Unmatched junction bases numbered 1, after V lost 8 bases and J lost 5 bases. CDR1 and CDR2 (germline): GTSNPN, SVGIG (reference sequence). CDR3 sequence reads: CAGGEDTQYF. In DNA, the CDR3 is TGTGCCGGGGGGGAAGATACGCAGTATTTT.

In regard to this clonotype: A clone one base away is much larger, so this may be a read error. V is TRBV25-1 and J is TRBJ2-3; D is unresolved. The CDR3 extends over 13 amino acids. V lost 3 bases, J lost 0 bases, and 4 bases lay in between. CDR1 is MGHDK, CDR2 SYGVNS, per germline. The CDR3 nucleotides read TGTGCCAGCAGTGACGCTAGCACAGATACGCAGTATTTT. Translating it yields CASSDASTDTQYF.

This clonotype was found many times. The CDR3 nucleotides read TGTGCCAGCAGTCCCACCGAGGGTCAGCCCCAGCATTTT. Its protein product is CASSPTEGQPQHF. The chain links TRBV28 to TRBJ1-5; the D is unclear. Trimming cost V 5 bases and J 6 bases, with 11 bases left between them. CDR1 is MDHEN and CDR2 is SYDVKM in the germline V gene. The length of the CDR3 is 13 residues.

This clonotype appeared many times. The V gene is TRBV28, the J gene TRBJ1-3; D call uncertain. V was pared by 6 bases and J by 4 bases, with 7 bases between. This CDR3 contains 12 residues. Germline V gene lookup returns CDR1 MDHEN and CDR2 SYDVKM. CDR3 sequence: CASSGVGNTIYF. The CDR3 DNA sequence: TGTGCCAGCAGCGGGGTCGGAAACACCATATATTTT.

This clonotype was counted only a few times. This sequence joins TRBV28 and TRBJ1-2; 11 nucleotides line up with TRBD1. The V gene's germline CDR1 is MDHEN and CDR2 SYDVKM. The CDR3 totals 14 residues. The trim removed 6 bases at V and 6 bases at J, leaving 6 bases unmatched. The CDR3 region is CASRRDRGRNGYTF. Here the CDR3 DNA reads TGTGCCAGCAGGAGGGACAGGGGGAGGAATGGCTACACCTTC.